This T cell receptor (beta chain) was sequenced for a study of T cells in women clearing cervical HPV infection. This CDR3 is built from 14 residues. The germline V gene has CDR1 PRHDT and CDR2 FYEKMQ (reference sequence). Trimming cost V 3 bases and J 7 bases; bases outside gene matches: 6. As to this clone: Antigen specificity is unknown. The read falls 3 residues short of the CDR3 end, and the missing part is taken from the germline J gene.

immunoSEQ multiplex PCR used an average of 1200 ng genomic DNA. This table comes from immunoSEQ multiplex PCR, and its TCRdb copy is limited to in-frame clones, with some not included. The sample holds fewer than 35,000 clones. Study results and limitations: It is unknown whether associations predate infection; no effector/memory or HPV-specific sorting. Repertoire richness, not evenness, was significantly elevated in CIN3+ cases versus controls. Controls had more TRBV6-7 (approximately 0.15%) than cases (about 0.11%).

The specimen sequenced was blood buffy coat. The chain couples TRBV13 to TRBJ2-1; 7 nucleotides align to TRBD1. This clonotype was obtained from a woman between 18 and 70 years old with a cervical HPV16 infection that either progressed to CIN3+ or cleared (not recorded which). The CDR3 region is CASSFRDSVNEQFF. The part of the CDR3 DNA that was read is TGTGCCAGCAGCTTCCGGGACAGTGTTAATGAG.